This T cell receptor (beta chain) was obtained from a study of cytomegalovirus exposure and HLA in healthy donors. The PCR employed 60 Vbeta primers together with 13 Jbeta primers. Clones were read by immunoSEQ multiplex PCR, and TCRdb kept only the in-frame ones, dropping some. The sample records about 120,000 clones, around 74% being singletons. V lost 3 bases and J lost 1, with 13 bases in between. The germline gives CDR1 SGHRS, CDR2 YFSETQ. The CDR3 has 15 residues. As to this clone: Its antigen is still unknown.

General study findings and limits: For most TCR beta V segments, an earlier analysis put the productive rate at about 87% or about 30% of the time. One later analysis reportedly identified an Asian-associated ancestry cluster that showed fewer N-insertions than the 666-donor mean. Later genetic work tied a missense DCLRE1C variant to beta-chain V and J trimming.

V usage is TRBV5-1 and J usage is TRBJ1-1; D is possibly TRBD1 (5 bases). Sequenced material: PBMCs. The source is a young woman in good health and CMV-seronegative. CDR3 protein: CASSSGRGTNTEAFF. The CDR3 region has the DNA TGCGCCAGCAGCTCCGGCCGGGGGACGAACACTGAAGCTTTCTTT.